A selection of T cell receptor beta chains follows, all from one sample in a study of T cells in Graves' hyperthyroidism and ophthalmopathy. MiXCR, applied by TCRdb to the multiplex PCR reads, yields one record per CDR3 protein. This sample carries hundreds of thousands of distinct CDR3 sequences, about 20% of them seen once, and the ten largest clones take less than 55%. The sequencing input was blood. The receptors here all came from a man aged 40-50 years with Graves' ophthalmopathy. Each CDR3 is given with its conserved first and last residue. The order of the fields is V gene, clone size, CDR3 protein. Only some rows state a clone size, as once, few, many or a class for expanded clones.

v_gene: TRBV29-1
abundance: few
CDR3aa: CSGDKTYEQYF

v_gene: TRBV27
abundance: -
CDR3aa: CASSLTAPRLYEQYF

v_gene: TRBV18
abundance: -
CDR3aa: CASSLSAASGTKGNEQFF

v_gene: TRBV12-3/TRBV12-4
abundance: -
CDR3aa: CASSLGTAEQFF

v_gene: TRBV27
abundance: -
CDR3aa: CASAHSQGITAPVQYF

v_gene: TRBV4-3
abundance: few
CDR3aa: CASSQGVRGSAEAFF

v_gene: TRBV28
abundance: many
CDR3aa: CASIEGKAFF

v_gene: TRBV27
abundance: -
CDR3aa: CASSPPGQVELYGYTF

v_gene: TRBV28
abundance: -
CDR3aa: CASSLLRQGEFFQPQHF

v_gene: TRBV28
abundance: many
CDR3aa: CATGQGGADTQYF

v_gene: TRBV13
abundance: few
CDR3aa: CASSRAVYNSPLHF

v_gene: TRBV5-4
abundance: -
CDR3aa: CARSLGGTQETQYF

v_gene: TRBV5-1
abundance: many
CDR3aa: CASTPAVYEQYF

v_gene: TRBV6-1
abundance: -
CDR3aa: CACSPDHGAGRKYNEQFF

v_gene: TRBV11-3
abundance: -
CDR3aa: CASSLDPGSSADTQYF

v_gene: TRBV28
abundance: few
CDR3aa: CASSLPGGHSNQPQHF

v_gene: TRBV28
abundance: few
CDR3aa: CASGTNTGELFF

v_gene: TRBV5-1
abundance: -
CDR3aa: CASSRSGMGTSGGTDTQYF

v_gene: TRBV30
abundance: -
CDR3aa: CAWSVREWLGGELFF